This T cell receptor (beta chain) was sequenced during a study of blood T cell repertoires in COVID-19. Whole-study context: There were acute and convalescent COVID-19 samples, and they came from the United States, Italy and Spain. T cells, B-cell-depleted T cells, or PBMCs supplied cDNA or gDNA.

CDR3 length: 15 residues. The germline gives CDR1 SGHVS, CDR2 FNYEAQ. Trimming cost V 5 bases and J 6 bases; bases outside gene matches: 8. Authors' methods: Estimates of nucleated cell counts were drawn from the amplification of reference gene primers. The protocol was immunoSEQ multiplex PCR, while the TCRdb copy is restricted to in-frame clones and leaves out a portion. For V, J and clone size, that table is used; D and trimming come from the DNA. The sample lists tens of thousands of clones, over 75% occurring once. The TCR sequence derives from a human donor in a cohort sampled during active COVID-19. Sample: peripheral blood. J is TRBJ2-2 and V is TRBV7-6; 8 bases map to TRBD2. CDR3 nucleotide sequence: TGTGCCAGCAGCCCTCGTAGCGGGACCGCCGGGGAGCTGTTTTTT. This encodes CASSPRSGTAGELFF.